This record concerns one T cell receptor (beta chain) sequence. Antigen: not known. The data originate from a study of T cells after posttransplantation cyclophosphamide. Study-level findings and limits: Donor-recipient repertoire similarity was low at 1-2 months, rising over year one. Skin or GI-infiltrating T cells shared few TRB sequences with blood.

The assay was immunoSEQ multiplex PCR, and TCRdb's table has in-frame clones only and misses some. This table has roughly 30,000 clones, about 90% appearing once. Germline CDR1 is MGHDK and CDR2 is SYGVNS. The ends lost 6 bases at V and 5 bases at J; junction bases unmatched: 3. The CDR3 sequence is 13 residues long. The J gene is TRBJ2-4, the V gene TRBV25-1; 8 positions agree with TRBD1. Sequencing was carried out using PBMCs. This clonotype originated in a woman in her 40s with a blood cancer, CMV-positive, and with a related stem cell donor. The CDR3 region has the DNA TGTGCCAGCAGCTCGGACAGGGAAAACATTCAGTACTTC. It encodes CASSSDRENIQYF.